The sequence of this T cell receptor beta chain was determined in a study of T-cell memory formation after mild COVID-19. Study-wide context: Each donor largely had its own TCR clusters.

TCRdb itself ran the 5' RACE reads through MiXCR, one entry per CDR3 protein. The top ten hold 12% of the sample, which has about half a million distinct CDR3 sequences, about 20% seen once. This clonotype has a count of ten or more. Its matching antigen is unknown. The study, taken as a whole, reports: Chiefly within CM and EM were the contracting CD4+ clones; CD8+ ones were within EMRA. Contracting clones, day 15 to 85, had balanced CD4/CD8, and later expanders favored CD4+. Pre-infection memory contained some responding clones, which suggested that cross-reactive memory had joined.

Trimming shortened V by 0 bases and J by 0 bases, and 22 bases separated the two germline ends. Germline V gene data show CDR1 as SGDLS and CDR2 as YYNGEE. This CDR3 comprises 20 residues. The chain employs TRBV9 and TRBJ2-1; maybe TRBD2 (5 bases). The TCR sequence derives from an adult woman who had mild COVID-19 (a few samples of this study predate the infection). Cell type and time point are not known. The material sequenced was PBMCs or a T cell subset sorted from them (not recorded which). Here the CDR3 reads CASSVATGFGVGSSYNEQFF. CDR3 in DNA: TGTGCCAGCAGCGTAGCTACGGGGTTCGGGGTGGGGAGCTCCTACAATGAGCAGTTCTTC.